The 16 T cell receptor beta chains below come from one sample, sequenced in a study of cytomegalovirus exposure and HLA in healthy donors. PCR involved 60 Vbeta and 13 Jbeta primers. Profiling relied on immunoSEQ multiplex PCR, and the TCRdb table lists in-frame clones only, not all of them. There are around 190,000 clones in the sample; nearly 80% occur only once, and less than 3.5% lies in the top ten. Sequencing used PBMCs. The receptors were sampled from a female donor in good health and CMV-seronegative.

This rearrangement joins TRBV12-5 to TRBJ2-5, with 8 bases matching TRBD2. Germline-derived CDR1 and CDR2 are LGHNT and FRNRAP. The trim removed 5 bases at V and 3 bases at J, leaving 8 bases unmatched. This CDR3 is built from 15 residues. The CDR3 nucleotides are TGTGCTAGTGGTCTTTGGGCGGGAGGAAAAGAGACCCAGTACTTC. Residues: CASGLWAGGKETQYF.

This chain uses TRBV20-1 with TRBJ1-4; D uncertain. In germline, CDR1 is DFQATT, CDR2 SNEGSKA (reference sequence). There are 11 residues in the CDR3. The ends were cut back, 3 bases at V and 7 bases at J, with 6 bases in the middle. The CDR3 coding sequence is TGCAGTGCTAGGGCTCGTGAAAAACTGTTTTTT. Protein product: CSARAREKLFF.

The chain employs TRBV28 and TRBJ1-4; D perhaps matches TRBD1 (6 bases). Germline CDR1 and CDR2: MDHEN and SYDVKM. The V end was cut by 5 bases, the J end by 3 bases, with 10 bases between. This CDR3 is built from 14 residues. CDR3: CASSPGGPNEKLFF. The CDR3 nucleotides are TGTGCCAGCAGTCCCGGGGGGCCTAATGAAAAACTGTTTTTT. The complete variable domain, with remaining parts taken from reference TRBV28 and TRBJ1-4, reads DVKVTQSSRYLVKRTGEKVFLECVQDMDHENMFWYRQDPGLGLRLIYFSYDVKMKEKGDIPEGYSVSREKKERFSLILESASTNQTSMYLCASSPGGPNEKLFFGSGTQLSVL.

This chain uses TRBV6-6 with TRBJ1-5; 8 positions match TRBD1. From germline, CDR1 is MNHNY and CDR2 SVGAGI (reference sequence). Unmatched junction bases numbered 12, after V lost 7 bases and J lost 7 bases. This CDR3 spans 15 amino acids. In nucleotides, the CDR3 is TGTGCCAGCACTAGGGTAATGACAGGGGTCCAGCCCCAGCATTTT. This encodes CASTRVMTGVQPQHF.

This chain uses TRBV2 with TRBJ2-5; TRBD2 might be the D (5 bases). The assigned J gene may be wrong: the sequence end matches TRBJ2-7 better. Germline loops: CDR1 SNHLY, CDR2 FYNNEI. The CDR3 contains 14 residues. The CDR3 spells CASSEPSLVYEQYF. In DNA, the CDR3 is TGTGCCAGCAGTGAGCCTAGCCTCGTCTACGAGCAGTACTTC.

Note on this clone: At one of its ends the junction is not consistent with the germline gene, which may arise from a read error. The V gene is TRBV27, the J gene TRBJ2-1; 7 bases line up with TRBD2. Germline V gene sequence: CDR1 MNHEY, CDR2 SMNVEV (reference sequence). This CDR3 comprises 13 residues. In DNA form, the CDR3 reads TGTGCCAGCCCCAGCGGGGCTTACAATGAGCAATTCTTC. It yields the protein CASPSGAYNEQFF.

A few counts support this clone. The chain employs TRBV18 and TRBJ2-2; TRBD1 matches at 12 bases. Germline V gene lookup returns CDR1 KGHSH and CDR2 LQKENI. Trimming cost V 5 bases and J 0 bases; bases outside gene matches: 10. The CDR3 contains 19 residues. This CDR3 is CASSTFGTGGYANTGELFF. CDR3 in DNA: TGTGCCAGCTCAACCTTCGGGACAGGGGGCTACGCGAACACCGGGGAGCTGTTTTTT.

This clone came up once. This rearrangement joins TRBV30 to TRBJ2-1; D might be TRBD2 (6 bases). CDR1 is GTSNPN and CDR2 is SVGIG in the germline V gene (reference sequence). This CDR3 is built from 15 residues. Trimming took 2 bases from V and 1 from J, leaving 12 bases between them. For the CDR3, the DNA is TGTGCCTGGAGTCCCGGGGGAGTATCCTACAATGAGCAGTTCTTC. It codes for CAWSPGGVSYNEQFF. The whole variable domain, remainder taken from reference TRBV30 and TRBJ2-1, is SQTIHQWPATLVQPVGSPLSLECTVEGTSNPNLYWYRQAAGRGLQLLFYSVGIGQISSEVPQNLSASRPQDRQFILSSKKLLLSDSGFYLCAWSPGGVSYNEQFFGPGTRLTVL.

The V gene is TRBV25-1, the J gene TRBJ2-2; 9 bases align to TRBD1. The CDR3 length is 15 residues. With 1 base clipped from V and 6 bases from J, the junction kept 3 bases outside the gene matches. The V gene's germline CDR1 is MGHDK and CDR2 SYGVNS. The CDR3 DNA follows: TGTGCCAGCAGTGAATGGGACAGGGTCGCCGGGGAGCTGTTTTTT. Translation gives CASSEWDRVAGELFF. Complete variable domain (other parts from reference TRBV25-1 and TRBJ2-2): EADIYQTPRYLVIGTGKKITLECSQTMGHDKMYWYQQDPGMELHLIHYSYGVNSTEKGDLSSESTVSRIRTEHFPLTLESARPSHTSQYLCASSEWDRVAGELFFGEGSRLTVL.

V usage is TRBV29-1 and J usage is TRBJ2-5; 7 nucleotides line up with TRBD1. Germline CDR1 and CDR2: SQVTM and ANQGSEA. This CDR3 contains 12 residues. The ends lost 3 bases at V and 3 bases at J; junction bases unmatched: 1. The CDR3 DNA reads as TGCAGCGTTGACAGGGGGAAAGAGACCCAGTACTTC. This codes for CSVDRGKETQYF.

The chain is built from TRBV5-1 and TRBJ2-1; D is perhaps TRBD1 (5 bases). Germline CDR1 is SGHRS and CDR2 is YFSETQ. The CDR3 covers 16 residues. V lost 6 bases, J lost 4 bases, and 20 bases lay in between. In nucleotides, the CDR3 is TGCGCCAGCACCGCTTTTCCGACGACAGAATACAATGAGCAGTTCTTC. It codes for CASTAFPTTEYNEQFF.

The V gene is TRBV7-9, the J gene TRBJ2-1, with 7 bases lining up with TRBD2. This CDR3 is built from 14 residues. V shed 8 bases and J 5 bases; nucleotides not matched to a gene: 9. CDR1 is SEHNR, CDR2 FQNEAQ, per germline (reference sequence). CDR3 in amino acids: CASANWGGDNEQFF. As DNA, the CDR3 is TGTGCCAGCGCCAACTGGGGGGGGGACAATGAGCAGTTCTTC.

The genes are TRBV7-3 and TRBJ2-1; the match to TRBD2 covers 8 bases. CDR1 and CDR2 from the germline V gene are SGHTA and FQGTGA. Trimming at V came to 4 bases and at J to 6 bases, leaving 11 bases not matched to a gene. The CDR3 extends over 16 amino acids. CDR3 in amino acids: CASSSSQRGGRNEQFF. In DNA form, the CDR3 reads TGTGCCAGCAGCTCCTCTCAACGGGGGGGCCGCAATGAGCAGTTCTTC.

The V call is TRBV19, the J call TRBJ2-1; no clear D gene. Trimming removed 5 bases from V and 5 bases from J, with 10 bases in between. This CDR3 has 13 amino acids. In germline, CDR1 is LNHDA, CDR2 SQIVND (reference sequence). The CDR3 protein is CASSLGSNNEQFF. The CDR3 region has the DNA TGTGCCAGTAGTCTCGGGTCGAACAATGAGCAGTTCTTC.

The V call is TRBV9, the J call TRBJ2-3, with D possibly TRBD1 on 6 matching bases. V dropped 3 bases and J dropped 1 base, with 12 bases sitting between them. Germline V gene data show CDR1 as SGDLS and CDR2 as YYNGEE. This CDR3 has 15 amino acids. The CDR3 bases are TGTGCCAGCAGCGGGGGGCGGAGCCGCACAGATACGCAGTATTTT. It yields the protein CASSGGRSRTDTQYF.

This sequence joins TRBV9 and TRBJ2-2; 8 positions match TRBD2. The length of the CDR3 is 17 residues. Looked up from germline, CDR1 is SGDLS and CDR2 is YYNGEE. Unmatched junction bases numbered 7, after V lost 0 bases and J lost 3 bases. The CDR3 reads CASSVDAGGRYTGELFF. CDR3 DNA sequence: TGTGCCAGCAGCGTAGATGCGGGAGGCCGGTACACCGGGGAGCTGTTTTTT.